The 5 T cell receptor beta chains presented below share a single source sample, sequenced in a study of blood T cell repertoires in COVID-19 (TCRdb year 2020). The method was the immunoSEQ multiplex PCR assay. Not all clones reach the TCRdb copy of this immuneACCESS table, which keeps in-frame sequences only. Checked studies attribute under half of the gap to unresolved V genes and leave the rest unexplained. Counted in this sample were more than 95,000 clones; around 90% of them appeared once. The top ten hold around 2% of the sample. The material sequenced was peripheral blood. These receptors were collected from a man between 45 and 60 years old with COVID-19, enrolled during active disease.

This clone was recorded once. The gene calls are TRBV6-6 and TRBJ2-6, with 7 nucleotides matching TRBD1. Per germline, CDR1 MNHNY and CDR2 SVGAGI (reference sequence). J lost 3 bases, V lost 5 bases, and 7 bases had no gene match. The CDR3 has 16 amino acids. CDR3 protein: CASSRTGVRGANVLTF. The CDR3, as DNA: TGTGCCAGCAGTCGAACAGGGGTCCGTGGGGCCAACGTCCTGACTTTC.

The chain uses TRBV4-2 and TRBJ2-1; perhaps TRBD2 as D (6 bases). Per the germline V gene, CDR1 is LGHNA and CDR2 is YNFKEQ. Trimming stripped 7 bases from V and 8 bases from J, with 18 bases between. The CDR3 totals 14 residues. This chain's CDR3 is CASTFAHREYEQFF. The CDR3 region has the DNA TGTGCCAGCACCTTCGCCCACCGGGAGTATGAGCAGTTCTTC.

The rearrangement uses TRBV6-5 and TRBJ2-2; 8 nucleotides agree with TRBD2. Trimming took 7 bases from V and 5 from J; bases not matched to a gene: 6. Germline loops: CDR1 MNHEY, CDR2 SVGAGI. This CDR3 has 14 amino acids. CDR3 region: CASTRAGDTGELFF. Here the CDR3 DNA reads TGTGCCAGCACTAGAGCGGGAGATACCGGGGAGCTGTTTTTT.

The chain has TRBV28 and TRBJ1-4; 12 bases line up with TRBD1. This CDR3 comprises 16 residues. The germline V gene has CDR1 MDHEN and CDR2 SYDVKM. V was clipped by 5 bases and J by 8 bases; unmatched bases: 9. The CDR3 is CASSVPRDRGREKLFF. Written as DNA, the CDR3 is TGTGCCAGCAGTGTTCCACGGGACAGGGGGCGAGAAAAACTGTTTTTT.

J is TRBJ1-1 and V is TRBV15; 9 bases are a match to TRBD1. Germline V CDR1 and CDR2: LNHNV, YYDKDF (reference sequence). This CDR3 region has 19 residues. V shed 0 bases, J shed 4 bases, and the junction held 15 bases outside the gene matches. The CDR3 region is CATSRDLDRGSRRGTEAFF. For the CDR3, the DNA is TGTGCCACCAGCAGAGATTTGGACAGGGGCTCACGACGGGGCACTGAAGCTTTCTTT.